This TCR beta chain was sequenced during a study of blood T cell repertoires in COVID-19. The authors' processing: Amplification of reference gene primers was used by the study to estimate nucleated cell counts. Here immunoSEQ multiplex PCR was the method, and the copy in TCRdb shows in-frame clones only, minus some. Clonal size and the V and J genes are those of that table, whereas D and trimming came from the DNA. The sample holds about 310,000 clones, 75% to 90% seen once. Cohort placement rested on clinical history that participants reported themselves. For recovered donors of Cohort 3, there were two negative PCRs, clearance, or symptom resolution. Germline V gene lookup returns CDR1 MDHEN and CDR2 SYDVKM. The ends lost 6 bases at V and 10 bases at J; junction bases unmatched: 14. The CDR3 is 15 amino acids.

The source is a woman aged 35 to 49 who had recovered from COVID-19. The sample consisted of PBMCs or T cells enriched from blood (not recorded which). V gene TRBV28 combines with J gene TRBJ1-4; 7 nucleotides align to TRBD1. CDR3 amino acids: CASSGTAPELGKLFF. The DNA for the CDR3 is TGTGCCAGCAGCGGGACAGCACCGGAGTTGGGAAAACTGTTTTTT.